The rows below give T cell receptor beta chains drawn from one sample of a study of post-analysis software for immune sequencing data. A single record per CDR3 protein comes from TCRdb applying MiXCR to the PCR reads. In the table there are 380,000 or so distinct CDR3 sequences, less than 35% of which are singletons. Sequencing was carried out using blood. These receptor sequences come from a girl aged 5-17 years with multiple sclerosis. CDR3s include the opening cysteine and the closing phenylalanine or tryptophan. A D gene is named only where the DNA matches it firmly. Clone sizes are given selectively: once, few, many, or a class where the clone is expanded.

d_gene	abundance	v_gene	j_gene	CDR3nt	CDR3aa
-	-	TRBV28	TRBJ2-1	TGTGCCAGCAGTTTCTTAAGTGGGAATTACAATGAGCAGTTCTTC	CASSFLSGNYNEQFF
TRBD1	-	TRBV4-1	TRBJ2-5	TGCGCCAGCAGCCAATGGACAGGGGCCGGAGAGACCCAGTACTTC	CASSQWTGAGETQYF
-	-	TRBV11-3	TRBJ2-5	TGTGCCAGCAGCCAGGGGATAGGTGATTTTGAGACCCAGTACTTC	CASSQGIGDFETQYF
-	-	TRBV6-5	TRBJ2-6	TGTGCCAGCAGTTACTCGAGGAGCTCTGGGGCCAACGTCCTGACTTTC	CASSYSRSSGANVLTF
-	-	TRBV7-2	TRBJ2-5	TGTGCCAGCAGCTTAGGACCTAGTTCGGAGACCCAGTACTTC	CASSLGPSSETQYF
-	-	TRBV2	TRBJ2-1	TGTGCCAGCAGGGCAGGGAAAGGAAACAATGAGCAGTTCTTC	CASRAGKGNNEQFF
-	-	TRBV10-2	TRBJ2-7	TGCGCCAGCAGTGAGATCAGGGCCTACTCCTACGAGCAGTACTTC	CASSEIRAYSYEQYF
TRBD2	few	TRBV5-1	TRBJ2-7	TGCGCCAGCAGCCTCGAGGGGGGACTAGCGTACGAGCAGTACTTC	CASSLEGGLAYEQYF
-	-	TRBV27	TRBJ1-1	TGTGCCAGCAACACTCACGGGAGAGGGGACACTGAAGCTTTCTTT	CASNTHGRGDTEAFF
-	-	TRBV20-1	TRBJ2-3	TGCAGTGCTAGATTATGGGGGACAGATACGCAGTATTTT	CSARLWGTDTQYF
-	-	TRBV14	TRBJ2-7	TGTGCCAGCAGCCGATGGGACGGGACCTACGAGCAGTACTTC	CASSRWDGTYEQYF
TRBD1	-	TRBV6-5	TRBJ2-4	TGTGCCAGCAGTTTTTCGACAGGGAGTCTAGCCAAAAACATTCAGTACTTC	CASSFSTGSLAKNIQYF
TRBD1	once	TRBV19	TRBJ1-5	TGTGCCAGTAGTATGAGTAGGGGGCATCAGCCCCAGCATTTT	CASSMSRGHQPQHF
-	-	TRBV7-8	TRBJ2-6	TGTGCCAGCAGCTTAGGGTCCGACACCCGGGTCAACGTCCTGACTTTC	CASSLGSDTRVNVLTF
TRBD1	-	TRBV7-6	TRBJ2-3	TGTGCCAGCAGCTCCGATCCCAGGGGGCGCACAGATACGCAGTATTTT	CASSSDPRGRTDTQYF
-	-	TRBV6-2/TRBV6-3	TRBJ2-1	TGTGCCAGCAGTTTTGATAATCTAATGGCAAGGAAAAGCTCCTACAATGAGCAGTTCTTC	CASSFDNLMARKSSYNEQFF
TRBD1	-	TRBV27	TRBJ2-1	TGTGCTAGCAGTTGGCCGGGACAGGGACTGTGGGAGCAGTTCTTC	CASSWPGQGLWEQFF
-	few	TRBV6-5	TRBJ1-2	TGTGCCAGCAGTTTTTTCGCGGGGCATGGCTACACCTTC	CASSFFAGHGYTF
-	few	TRBV11-2	TRBJ2-5	TGTGCCAGCAAGACATTTGGGGAGACCCAGTACTTC	CASKTFGETQYF
TRBD2	-	TRBV16	TRBJ2-1	TGTGCCAGCAGCGCGGGACTAGAGGGGGAGGCAGGCGAGCAGTTCTTC	CASSAGLEGEAGEQFF
-	-	TRBV7-9	TRBJ2-2	TGTGCCAGCAGCCCTAGGACAGTAACGAACACCGGGGAGCTGTTTTTT	CASSPRTVTNTGELFF
TRBD1	few	TRBV11-2	TRBJ2-1	TGTGCCAGCAGCTCCTATTCCGGGACAGGGTACAATGAGCAGTTCTTC	CASSSYSGTGYNEQFF
TRBD2	-	TRBV12-3/TRBV12-4	TRBJ2-1	TGTGCCAGCAGTTTCCTTCTAGCGGTATCCTACAATGAGCAGTTCTTC	CASSFLLAVSYNEQFF
TRBD2	-	TRBV4-1	TRBJ2-3	TGCGCCACCACGGGGGGAGGGTTTAGCACAGATACGCAGTATTTT	CATTGGGFSTDTQYF
TRBD1	-	TRBV20-1	TRBJ1-6	TGCAGTGCAAGACAGGGGGCTAATTCACCCCTCCACTTT	CSARQGANSPLHF